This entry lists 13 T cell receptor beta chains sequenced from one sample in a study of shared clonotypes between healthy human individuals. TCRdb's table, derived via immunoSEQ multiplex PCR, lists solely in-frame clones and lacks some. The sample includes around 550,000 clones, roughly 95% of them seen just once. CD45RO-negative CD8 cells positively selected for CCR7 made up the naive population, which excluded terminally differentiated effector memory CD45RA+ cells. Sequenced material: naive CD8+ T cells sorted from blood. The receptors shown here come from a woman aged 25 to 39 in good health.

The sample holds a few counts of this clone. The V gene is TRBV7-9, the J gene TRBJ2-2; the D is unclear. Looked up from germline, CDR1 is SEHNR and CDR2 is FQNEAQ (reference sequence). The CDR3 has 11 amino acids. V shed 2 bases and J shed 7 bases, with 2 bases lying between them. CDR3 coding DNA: TGTGCCAGCAGCTTAATCGGGGAGCTGTTTTTT. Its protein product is CASSLIGELFF.

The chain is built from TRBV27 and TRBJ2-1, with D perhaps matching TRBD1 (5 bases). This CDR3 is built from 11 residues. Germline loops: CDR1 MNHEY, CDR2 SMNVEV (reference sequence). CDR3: CGVGLINEQFF. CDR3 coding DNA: TGTGGGGTGGGGCTTATCAATGAGCAGTTCTTC.

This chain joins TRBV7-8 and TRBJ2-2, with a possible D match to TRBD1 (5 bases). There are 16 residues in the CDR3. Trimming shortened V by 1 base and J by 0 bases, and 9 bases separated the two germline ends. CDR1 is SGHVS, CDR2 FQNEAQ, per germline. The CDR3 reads CASSLDRIANTGELFF. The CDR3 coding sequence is TGTGCCAGCAGCTTAGACAGGATAGCGAACACCGGGGAGCTGTTTTTT.

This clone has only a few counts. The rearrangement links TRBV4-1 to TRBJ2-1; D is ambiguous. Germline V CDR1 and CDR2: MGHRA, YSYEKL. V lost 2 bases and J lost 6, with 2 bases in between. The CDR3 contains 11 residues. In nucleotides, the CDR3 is TGCGCCAGCAGCCAACTCAATGAGCAGTTCTTC. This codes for CASSQLNEQFF.

CDR3 region: CASSPGAGYEQYF. In nucleotides, the CDR3 is TGTGCCAGCAGCCCCGGTGCGGGCTACGAGCAGTACTTC. The genes are TRBV13 and TRBJ2-7; D is perhaps TRBD2 (5 bases). There are 13 residues in the CDR3. Trimming stripped 5 bases from V and 3 bases from J, with 11 bases between. Germline V lookup: CDR1 PRHDT, CDR2 FYEKMQ (reference sequence).

The CDR3, as DNA: TGTGCCAGTAGTACACCCCGAGGAGATACGCAGTATTTT. Translating gives CASSTPRGDTQYF. The J gene is TRBJ2-3, the V gene TRBV19; no definite D call. V lost 4 bases, J lost 5 bases, and 10 bases lay in between. The CDR3 contains 13 residues. The germline V gene encodes CDR1 LNHDA and CDR2 SQIVND (reference sequence).

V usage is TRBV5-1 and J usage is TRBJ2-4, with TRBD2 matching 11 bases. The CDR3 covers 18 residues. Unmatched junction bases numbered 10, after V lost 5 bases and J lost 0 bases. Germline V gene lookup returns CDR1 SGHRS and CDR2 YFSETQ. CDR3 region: CASRKGLAGVLAKNIQYF. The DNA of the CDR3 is TGCGCCAGCAGAAAAGGACTAGCGGGCGTTCTAGCCAAAAACATTCAGTACTTC.

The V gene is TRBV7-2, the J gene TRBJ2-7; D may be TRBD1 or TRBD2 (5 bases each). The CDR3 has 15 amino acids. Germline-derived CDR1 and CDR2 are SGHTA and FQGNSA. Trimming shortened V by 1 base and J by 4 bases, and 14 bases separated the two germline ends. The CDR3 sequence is CASSLEEWDGYEQYF. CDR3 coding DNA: TGTGCCAGCAGCTTAGAAGAGTGGGACGGATACGAGCAGTACTTC.

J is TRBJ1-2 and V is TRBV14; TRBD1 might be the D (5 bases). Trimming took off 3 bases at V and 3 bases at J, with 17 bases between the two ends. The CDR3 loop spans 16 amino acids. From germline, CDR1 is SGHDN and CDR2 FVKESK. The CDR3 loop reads CASSQMLGGTHYGYTF. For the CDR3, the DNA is TGTGCCAGCAGCCAGATGCTGGGAGGGACCCACTATGGCTACACCTTC.

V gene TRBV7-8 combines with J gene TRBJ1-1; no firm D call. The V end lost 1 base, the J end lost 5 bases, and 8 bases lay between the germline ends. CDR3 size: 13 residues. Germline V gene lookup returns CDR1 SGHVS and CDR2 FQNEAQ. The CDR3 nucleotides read TGTGCCAGCAGCTTAGGGGTAGGGACTGAAGCTTTCTTT. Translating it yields CASSLGVGTEAFF. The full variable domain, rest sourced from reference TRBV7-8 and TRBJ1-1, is GAGVSQSPRYKVAKRGQDVALRCDPISGHVSLFWYQQALGQGPEFLTYFQNEAQLDKSGLPSDRFFAERPEGSVSTLKIQRTQQEDSAVYLCASSLGVGTEAFFGQGTRLTVV.

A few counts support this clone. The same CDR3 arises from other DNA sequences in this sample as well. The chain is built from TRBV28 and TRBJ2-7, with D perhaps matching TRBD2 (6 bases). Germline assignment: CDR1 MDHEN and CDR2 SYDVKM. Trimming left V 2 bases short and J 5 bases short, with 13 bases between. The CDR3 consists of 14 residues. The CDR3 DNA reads TGTGCCAGCAGTTTAAGAGGGAGGACCCACGAGCAGTACTTC. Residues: CASSLRGRTHEQYF.

CDR3 residues: CASSHCWIGLQQYF. For the CDR3, the DNA is TGCGCCAGCAGCCATTGCTGGATCGGGCTCCAGCAGTACTTC. The J gene is TRBJ2-5, the V gene TRBV4-1; D remains unclear. Germline V CDR1 and CDR2: MGHRA, YSYEKL. There are 14 residues in the CDR3. The V and J ends lost 3 bases and 11 bases respectively, with 19 bases between them.

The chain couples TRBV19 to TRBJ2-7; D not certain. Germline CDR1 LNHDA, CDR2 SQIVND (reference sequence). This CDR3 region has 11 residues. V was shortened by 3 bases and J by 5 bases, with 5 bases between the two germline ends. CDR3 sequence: CASSIGNEQYF. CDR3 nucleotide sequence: TGTGCCAGTAGTATTGGCAACGAGCAGTACTTC. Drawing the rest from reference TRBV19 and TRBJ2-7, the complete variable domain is DGGITQSPKYLFRKEGQNVTLSCEQNLNHDAMYWYRQDPGQGLRLIYYSQIVNDFQKGDIAEGYSVSREKKESFPLTVTSAQKNPTAFYLCASSIGNEQYFGPGTRLTVT.